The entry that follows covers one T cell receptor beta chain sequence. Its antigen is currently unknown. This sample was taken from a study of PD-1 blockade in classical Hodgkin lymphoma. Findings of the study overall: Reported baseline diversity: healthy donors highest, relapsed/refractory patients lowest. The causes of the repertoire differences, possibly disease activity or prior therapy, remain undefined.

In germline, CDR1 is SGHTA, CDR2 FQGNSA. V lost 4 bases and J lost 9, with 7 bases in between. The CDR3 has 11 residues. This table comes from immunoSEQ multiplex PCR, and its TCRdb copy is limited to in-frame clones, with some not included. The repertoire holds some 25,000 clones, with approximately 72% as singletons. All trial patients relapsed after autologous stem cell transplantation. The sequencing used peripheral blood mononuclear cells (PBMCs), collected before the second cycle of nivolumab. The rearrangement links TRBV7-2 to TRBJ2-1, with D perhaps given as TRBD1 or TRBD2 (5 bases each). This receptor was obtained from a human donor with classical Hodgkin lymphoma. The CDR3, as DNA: TGTGCCAGCAGCTCCGGGGCTGAGCAGTTCTTC. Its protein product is CASSSGAEQFF.